This T cell receptor beta chain was sequenced during a study of identifying expanded T cells in peripheral blood. Study-level findings and limits: About 1.3 clones differed between technical replicates, versus 16.4 and 19 over time. Two-week clone count variance significantly increased as total template count grew.

No infections or other immune events were documented during collection. The CDR3 has 14 amino acids. The V and J ends lost 1 base and 7 bases, in that order; junction bases with no gene match: 6. The germline V gene has CDR1 SQVTM and CDR2 ANQGSEA. Sequencing was performed with immunoSEQ multiplex PCR; in TCRdb, only in-frame clones are kept and a portion is missing. The data show 100,000 to 150,000 clones, with about 88% seen just once and around 8.2% held by the top ten. Notes on this clone: What it binds is unknown.

This sequence originates from a person between 18 and 75 years old in good health. The sample comprised blood. The chain couples TRBV29-1 to TRBJ2-7, with 11 bases that match TRBD1. CDR3 residues: CSVEGGQGAGEQYF. For the CDR3, the DNA is TGCAGCGTTGAAGGAGGACAGGGGGCGGGTGAGCAGTACTTC.